The 4 T cell receptor beta chains below were found in one sample sequenced in a study of T-cell reconstitution after alpha-beta-depleted transplantation in children. TCRbeta library preparation incorporated unique molecular identifiers. TCRdb fed the PCR reads into MiXCR, producing one record per CDR3 protein. The table lists 190,000 or so distinct CDR3 sequences, approximately 6.8% of them singletons. Material: PBMCs from the stem cell graft donor, obtained from the stem cell graft. These receptors all stem from a human donor who donated a stem cell graft to a child with Wiskott-Aldrich syndrome.

This clonotype was observed at least ten times. This chain joins TRBV12-3 or TRBV12-4 and TRBJ2-7; 10 bases agree with TRBD1. The CDR3 has 15 residues. V gave up 8 bases and J gave up 2 bases; unmatched junction bases: 9. This CDR3 reads CASHPGQGLPYEQYF. DNA for the CDR3: TGTGCCAGCCATCCGGGACAGGGGCTACCCTACGAGCAGTACTTC.

Ten or more counts support this clonotype. The V call is TRBV5-1, the J call TRBJ2-1; 7 positions agree with TRBD1. The V gene's germline CDR1 is SGHRS and CDR2 YFSETQ. J lost 9 bases, V lost 0 bases, and 9 bases had no gene match. The CDR3 has 15 residues. As DNA, the CDR3 is TGCGCCAGCAGCTTGGCCTCAGGGGGAATCGGTGAGCAGTTCTTC. Its protein is CASSLASGGIGEQFF. The entire variable domain, with the rest obtained from reference TRBV5-1 and TRBJ2-1, is as follows: KAGVTQTPRYLIKTRGQQVTLSCSPISGHRSVSWYQQTPGQGLQFLFEYFSETQRNKGNFPGRFSGRQFSNSRSEMNVSTLELGDSALYLCASSLASGGIGEQFFGPGTRLTVL.

This clonotype has at least ten counts. The chain recombines TRBV6-1 with TRBJ2-7, with a tentative D call TRBD1 (5 bases). Trimming removed 4 bases at V and 0 bases at J, with 10 bases between. This CDR3 region has 14 residues. Per germline, CDR1 MNHNS and CDR2 SASEGT. CDR3 sequence (DNA): TGTGCCAGCAGTGGACAGCGAAGCTCCTACGAGCAGTACTTC. Its translation: CASSGQRSSYEQYF.

This clonotype was counted many times. V and J are TRBV12-5 and TRBJ1-1; tentatively, D is TRBD1 (5 bases). Trimming shortened V by 3 bases and J by 1 base, and 12 bases separated the two germline ends. Germline lookup yields CDR1 LGHNT and CDR2 FRNRAP. The CDR3 consists of 15 residues. In DNA, the CDR3 is TGTGCTAGTGGTTTCCGGAATGGGACGAACACTGAAGCTTTCTTT. Encoded protein: CASGFRNGTNTEAFF.